This TCR beta chain was recovered during a study of blood T cell repertoires in COVID-19. Across the study: Samples came from the United States, Italy and Spain, spanning acute and convalescent COVID-19.

Measured with immunoSEQ multiplex PCR; TCRdb has only the in-frame clones, and not every one. Of roughly 210,000 clones in the sample, 84% are singletons; the top ten hold about 10%. This CDR3 spans 18 amino acids. The V call is TRBV21-1, the J call TRBJ1-1; TRBD1, the D gene given by the table, was not confirmed from the DNA. TRBV21-1 is shown as a pseudogene. This TCR was sampled from an elderly woman with COVID-19, enrolled during active disease. Sequencing used peripheral blood. The CDR3 sequence is CASSKAGRNFVMNTEAFF. CDR3 in DNA: TGTGCCAGCAGCAAAGCCGGCAGGAACTTCGTAATGAACACTGAAGCTTTCTTT.